This entry lists 24 T cell receptor beta chains sequenced from one sample in a study of tumor-infiltrating lymphocytes in localized non-small cell lung cancer. Sequencing used immunoSEQ multiplex PCR; TCRdb keeps in-frame clones, though not all of them. The sample gives some 15,000 clones, roughly three quarters of which show up once; around 4.9% is in the top ten. Sequencing used lung tumor tissue. These receptors came from a human donor with non-small cell lung cancer.

The chain uses TRBV6-5 and TRBJ2-4; 8 bases agree with TRBD1. The CDR3 is 15 residues long. The V and J ends lost 6 bases and 7 bases, in that order; junction bases with no gene match: 11. CDR1 is MNHEY, CDR2 SVGAGI, per germline. CDR3 loop: CASSPPGTGNNIQYF. The CDR3 nucleotides are TGTGCCAGCAGCCCCCCCGGGACAGGTAACAACATTCAGTACTTC.

In its sample, this clone was seen once. V usage is TRBV4-1 and J usage is TRBJ2-3; 10 nucleotides line up with TRBD2. There are 18 residues in the CDR3. In germline, CDR1 is MGHRA, CDR2 YSYEKL. The V segment lost 0 bases and the J segment 0 bases; nucleotides outside the gene matches: 6. The CDR3 bases are TGCGCCAGCAGCCAAGAAGCGGGGGGGAGAGATAGCACAGATACGCAGTATTTT. This encodes CASSQEAGGRDSTDTQYF.

J is TRBJ2-3 and V is TRBV16, with D possibly matching TRBD2 (6 bases). V shed 9 bases and J shed 4 bases, with 11 bases lying between them. Germline V gene lookup returns CDR1 KGHSY and CDR2 FQNENV. The CDR3 length is 12 residues. The CDR3 protein is CASLWGADTQYF. In DNA form, the CDR3 reads TGTGCCAGTCTTTGGGGGGCAGATACGCAGTATTTT.

V gene TRBV6-5 combines with J gene TRBJ2-7; D unresolved. Deletions cut 0 bases from V and 3 bases from J, with 9 bases between. CDR1 is MNHEY and CDR2 is SVGAGI in the germline V gene. This CDR3 has 14 residues. CDR3 loop: CASSYSHRLYEQYF. For the CDR3, the DNA is TGTGCCAGCAGTTACTCACACCGACTCTACGAGCAGTACTTC.

This clone turned up a few times. This rearrangement joins TRBV5-4 to TRBJ2-3, with 7 positions matching TRBD1. J lost 0 bases, V lost 0 bases, and 4 bases had no gene match. The CDR3 is 16 amino acids. CDR1 is SGHNT and CDR2 is YYREEE in the germline V gene (reference sequence). CDR3 DNA sequence: TGTGCCAGCAGCTTGGTCGTGACAGGGAGCACAGATACGCAGTATTTT. Translation gives CASSLVVTGSTDTQYF.

On this clone: The identical CDR3 is also encoded by other nucleotide sequences in the sample. The rearrangement links TRBV5-4 to TRBJ2-1, with TRBD1 identical over 10 bases. Germline CDR1 and CDR2: SGHNT and YYREEE (reference sequence). The V gene end was trimmed by 0 bases and the J gene end by 5 bases; junction bases not matched to a gene: 2. The CDR3 totals 15 residues. The CDR3 DNA reads TGTGCCAGCAGCTTGGGGGACAGGGGACACAATGAGCAGTTCTTC. Protein: CASSLGDRGHNEQFF.

This clone turned up a few times. The V gene is TRBV5-4, the J gene TRBJ2-2; 9 positions agree with TRBD2. In germline, CDR1 is SGHNT, CDR2 YYREEE (reference sequence). J gave up 1 base and V 4 bases, and 2 bases lay outside the gene matches. CDR3 length: 15 amino acids. This CDR3 is CASSKLAGNTGELFF. The CDR3 coding sequence is TGTGCCAGCAGCAAACTAGCGGGGAACACCGGGGAGCTGTTTTTT.

This clone was observed once. The chain recombines TRBV6-5 with TRBJ1-2; no firm D call. Trimming stripped 5 bases from V and 5 bases from J, with 18 bases between. This CDR3 has 15 amino acids. The germline gives CDR1 MNHEY, CDR2 SVGAGI. CDR3 in amino acids: CASSPPPGKLYGYTF. The CDR3 nucleotides read TGTGCCAGCAGTCCACCCCCCGGGAAACTATATGGCTACACCTTC.

The V and J genes are TRBV30 and TRBJ2-7, with D perhaps matching TRBD1 (6 bases). The germline V gene has CDR1 GTSNPN and CDR2 SVGIG (reference sequence). The CDR3 consists of 13 residues. Trimming pared 3 bases from V and 5 bases from J, leaving 14 bases between. The CDR3 nucleotides are TGTGCCTGGAGCTCAGGGGATTTAAACGAGCAGTACTTC. This gives the protein CAWSSGDLNEQYF.

Notes on this clone: At one end the junction does not follow the germline gene, possibly because of a read error. This rearrangement joins TRBV7-7 to TRBJ2-5; D may correspond to TRBD1 or TRBD2 (6 bases each). The CDR3 has 14 amino acids. Germline V gene data show CDR1 as SSHAT and CDR2 as FNYEAQ (reference sequence). CDR3 bases: TGTGCTAGCAGCTTCGATCGGGGGCGTGGGACCCAGTACTTC. This sequence encodes CASSFDRGRGTQYF. The variable domain in full, completed from reference TRBV7-7 and TRBJ2-5, reads GAGVSQSPRYKVTKRGQDVTLRCDPISSHATLYWYQQALGQGPEFLTYFNYEAQPDKSGLPSDRFSAERPEGSISTLTIQRTEQRDSAMYRCASSFDRGRGTQYFGPGTRLLVL.

The chain links TRBV7-3 to TRBJ2-7; perhaps TRBD1 as D (7 bases). V dropped 5 bases and J dropped 3 bases, with 17 bases sitting between them. The CDR3 length is 15 residues. Per germline, CDR1 SGHTA and CDR2 FQGTGA. In nucleotides, the CDR3 is TGTGCCAGCAGCGCGCAGGGGGGACAGTACTACGAGCAGTACTTC. Residues: CASSAQGGQYYEQYF.

The gene calls are TRBV6-5 and TRBJ1-2, with a weak D call TRBD1 (5 bases). This CDR3 is built from 12 residues. CDR1 is MNHEY, CDR2 SVGAGI, per germline. Trimming pared 6 bases from V and 9 bases from J, leaving 14 bases between. The CDR3 is CASSLRGVSYTF. CDR3 coding DNA: TGTGCCAGCAGCCTACGGGGGGTAAGCTACACCTTC.

The CDR3 DNA follows: TGTGCCAGCAGTTCAGCGGGGGCTCAGCCCCAGCATTTT. It yields the protein CASSSAGAQPQHF. The chain joins TRBV27 to TRBJ1-5; maybe TRBD1 (6 bases). Germline V gene lookup returns CDR1 MNHEY and CDR2 SMNVEV (reference sequence). V was trimmed by 4 bases and J by 6 bases, leaving 10 bases between them. This CDR3 contains 13 residues.

The V gene is TRBV29-1, the J gene TRBJ2-2; D not certain. The length of the CDR3 is 12 residues. V was clipped by 4 bases and J by 1 base, with 4 bases between them. Germline lookup yields CDR1 SQVTM and CDR2 ANQGSEA. CDR3 in DNA: TGCAGCGTTGCTCAGAACACCGGGGAGCTGTTTTTT. Amino acid sequence: CSVAQNTGELFF.

The J gene is TRBJ2-4, the V gene TRBV4-3, with 12 bases identical to TRBD2. This CDR3 contains 16 residues. Losses at the gene ends were 3 bases for V and 3 bases for J; bases not matched to a gene: 3. Per the germline V gene, CDR1 is LGHNA and CDR2 is YSLEER. CDR3 protein: CASSHLLAGGKNIQYF. Here the CDR3 DNA reads TGCGCCAGCAGCCACCTACTAGCGGGGGGCAAAAACATTCAGTACTTC.

DNA of the CDR3: TGCGCCAGCAGCTTGCAGGGGGTTGCCACTGAAGCTTTCTTT. Translating it yields CASSLQGVATEAFF. The rearrangement links TRBV4-3 to TRBJ1-1, with TRBD1 matching 7 bases. CDR3 length: 14 residues. Per the germline V gene, CDR1 is LGHNA and CDR2 is YSLEER. V dropped 5 bases and J dropped 4; count of bases not matched to a gene: 7.

The chain recombines TRBV6-1 with TRBJ1-1; 9 bases agree with TRBD1. The CDR3 runs 16 residues. The V gene's germline CDR1 is MNHNS and CDR2 SASEGT. J gave up 1 base and V 3 bases, and 6 bases lay outside the gene matches. The CDR3 protein is CASSDRTGARNTEAFF. CDR3 coding DNA: TGTGCCAGCAGTGACAGGACAGGGGCTAGGAACACTGAAGCTTTCTTT.

The chain couples TRBV7-2 to TRBJ2-7, with TRBD2 as a possible D gene (5 bases). Germline V CDR1 and CDR2: SGHTA, FQGNSA. CDR3 length equals 15 residues. Deletions cut 7 bases from V and 1 base from J, with 17 bases between. The CDR3 nucleotides are TGTGCCAGCACCACCTCGGACGGACTTTCCTACGAGCAGTACTTC. Residues: CASTTSDGLSYEQYF.

A single count supports this clone. This chain joins TRBV5-4 and TRBJ2-2; D unresolved. CDR3 length equals 11 residues. Per the germline V gene, CDR1 is SGHNT and CDR2 is YYREEE (reference sequence). Trimming pared 10 bases from V and 8 bases from J, leaving 12 bases between. The CDR3 spells CAATRSGELFF. The DNA for the CDR3 is TGTGCCGCAACCCGATCTGGGGAGCTGTTTTTT.

The V and J genes are TRBV15 and TRBJ1-2; tentatively, D is TRBD1 (5 bases). The germline gives CDR1 LNHNV, CDR2 YYDKDF (reference sequence). The CDR3 is 13 residues long. With 4 bases removed from V and 8 bases from J, the gap between germline ends came to 14 bases. DNA of the CDR3: TGTGCCACCAGCAACTGGGACGTAGGAGGCTACACCTTC. It translates to CATSNWDVGGYTF.

The chain is built from TRBV6-6 and TRBJ2-3; 9 bases map to TRBD1. Germline-derived CDR1 and CDR2 are MNHNY and SVGAGI (reference sequence). The CDR3 has 13 residues. The V segment lost 4 bases and the J segment 7 bases; nucleotides outside the gene matches: 3. CDR3 in DNA: TGTGCCAGCAGTTTTGACAGGGGGAATACGCAGTATTTT. Its protein product is CASSFDRGNTQYF.

This clone rates as medium-sized. The chain is built from TRBV7-9 and TRBJ1-4; the D gene is possibly TRBD1 (5 bases). This CDR3 contains 16 residues. Germline V CDR1 and CDR2: SEHNR, FQNEAQ (reference sequence). V dropped 9 bases and J dropped 6 bases, with 23 bases sitting between them. CDR3 DNA sequence: TGTGCCAGTATATCCTCCCGGGCAGGGAAGGATGAAAAACTGTTTTTT. Protein: CASISSRAGKDEKLFF.

The J gene is TRBJ1-3, the V gene TRBV7-9; D is uncertain. CDR1 and CDR2 from the germline V gene are SEHNR and FQNEAQ (reference sequence). The CDR3 has 14 residues. Trimming stripped 1 base from V and 1 base from J, with 5 bases between. CDR3 bases: TGTGCCAGCAGCTTAGGGGTTTCTGGAAACACCATATATTTT. This translates into CASSLGVSGNTIYF.

This clone was seen a single time. J is TRBJ2-7 and V is TRBV5-4, with D perhaps matching TRBD1 (6 bases). Trimming left V 3 bases short and J 4 bases short, with 8 bases between. The CDR3 length is 12 residues. The germline CDR1 and CDR2 sequences are SGHNT and YYREEE (reference sequence). CDR3 sequence (DNA): TGTGCCAGCAGCTGGGACACATACGAGCAGTACTTC. The encoded protein is CASSWDTYEQYF.